A selection of T cell receptor beta chains follows, all from one sample in a study of beta chain features in type 1 diabetes. This table comes from immunoSEQ multiplex PCR, and its TCRdb copy is limited to in-frame clones, with some not included. Of 640,000 or so clones detected, 11% to 15% appear once; the ten largest clones hold less than 0.04%. Input material: naive CD4+ T cells from blood. The receptors shown here come from a man aged 18-30 years with type 1 diabetes. The CDR3 runs from the conserved cysteine through the conserved F or W. Fields, in order: J gene, clone size, D gene, V gene, CDR3 DNA, CDR3 protein. A D gene is named only where the DNA matches it firmly. A clone size is listed for some rows: how often the clone was seen (once, few, many), or a class if it is expanded.

>TRBJ2-3|.|.|TRBV9
TGTGCCAGCAGCGTAGCAACCACAGATACGCAGTATTTT
CASSVATTDTQYF
>TRBJ2-1|few|.|TRBV5-6
TGTGCCAGCAGCTTGATCTATGAGCAGTTCTTC
CASSLIYEQFF
>TRBJ1-1|few|TRBD1|TRBV15
TGTGCCACCAGCACTGGACAGGGCCCTGAAGCTTTCTTT
CATSTGQGPEAFF
>TRBJ2-2|few|.|TRBV19
TGTGCCAGTAGTTCCCGTACGGGCACCGGGGAGCTGTTTTTT
CASSSRTGTGELFF
>TRBJ2-5|many|.|TRBV21-1
TGTGCCAGCACCCCTCCCGCGGAGCAAGAGACCCAGTACTTC
CASTPPAEQETQYF
>TRBJ2-3|few|.|TRBV7-9
TGTGCCAGCAGTCCAGGGACCCTAAGCACAGATACGCAGTATTTT
CASSPGTLSTDTQYF
>TRBJ2-3|.|.|TRBV4-1
TGCGCCAGCAGCCAATTTGGGACACAAAGCACAGATACGCAGTATTTT
CASSQFGTQSTDTQYF
>TRBJ2-7|.|.|TRBV28
TGTGCCAGCAGTTTGCCAAGCGCCAGGGGCTACGAGCAGTACTTC
CASSLPSARGYEQYF
>TRBJ2-4|.|TRBD1|TRBV19
TGTGCCAGTAGTATTTTCCTCTCCAGGGGGAGTATTCAGTACTTC
CASSIFLSRGSIQYF
>TRBJ2-5|.|.|TRBV7-2
TGTGCCAGCAGCTTAAGGGTGGCAGAAAACCAAGAGACCCAGTACTTC
CASSLRVAENQETQYF
>TRBJ1-2|.|.|TRBV11-2
TGTGCCAGCAGCCTCCAAGGGGGGGTCGGCTATGGCTACACCTTC
CASSLQGGVGYGYTF
>TRBJ2-1|.|.|TRBV11-3
TGTGCCAGCAGCTTGGGGGGTGCAGGTTTTACCTCCTACAATGAGCAGTTCTTC
CASSLGGAGFTSYNEQFF
>TRBJ2-3|few|.|TRBV18
TGTGCCAGCTCACAGTTGACAACAGATACGCAGTATTTT
CASSQLTTDTQYF
>TRBJ2-6|once|.|TRBV27
TGTGCCAGCAGTTTTTTCCCAGGTTCTGGGGCCAACGTCCTGACTTTC
CASSFFPGSGANVLTF
>TRBJ2-1|few|.|TRBV14
TGTGCCAGCAGCCAGTGGGTCACGGGGGCCTCCTACAATGAGCAGTTCTTC
CASSQWVTGASYNEQFF
>TRBJ2-1|few|.|TRBV7-2
TGTGCCAGCGGTCGGGCGGGCCCCTCCTACAATGAGCAGTTCTTC
CASGRAGPSYNEQFF
>TRBJ1-4|.|TRBD1|TRBV9
TGTGCCAGCAGCGCACAGGGGGCCTCAACTAATGAAAAACTGTTTTTT
CASSAQGASTNEKLFF
>TRBJ2-7|few|TRBD1|TRBV5-1
TGCGCCAGCAGCCCTGGCGGGACAGGGGGATCCTACGAGCAGTACTTC
CASSPGGTGGSYEQYF
>TRBJ2-1|.|TRBD2|TRBV7-9
TGTGCCAGCAGCTTCGGTCCCCCGGGAGGACGAAATGAGCAGTTCTTC
CASSFGPPGGRNEQFF
>TRBJ2-3|few|.|TRBV16
TGTGCCAGCAGCCAATCAGATACGCAGTATTTT
CASSQSDTQYF
>TRBJ1-6|few|.|TRBV9
TGTGCCAGCAAGAGGGGACTACAGGGCGGGAATTCACCCCTCCACTTT
CASKRGLQGGNSPLHF
>TRBJ1-3|few|.|TRBV29-1
TGCAGCGTAGCAAGGAGCTCTGGAAACACCATATATTTT
CSVARSSGNTIYF
>TRBJ2-7|few|TRBD1|TRBV27
TGTGCCAGCAGTCGGACAGGGGGTTACGAGCAGTACTTC
CASSRTGGYEQYF
>TRBJ1-3|.|TRBD1|TRBV29-1
TGCAGCGCCGGGGACAGGTCGCACTCTGGAAACACCATATATTTT
CSAGDRSHSGNTIYF
>TRBJ1-6|few|.|TRBV5-6
TGTGCCAGCAGCTTAACGGGGAATTCACCCCTCCACTTT
CASSLTGNSPLHF
>TRBJ2-2|few|.|TRBV6-5
TGTGCCAGCAGTTACATATCTGATGGGGAGCTGTTTTTT
CASSYISDGELFF
>TRBJ2-1|few|.|TRBV11-1
TGTGCCAGCAGCCTCACAGGGTATGAGCAGTTCTTC
CASSLTGYEQFF
>TRBJ2-6|.|.|TRBV9
TGTGCCAGCAGCGTAGATTTTCTGGGAGACTCTGGGGCCAACGTCCTGACTTTC
CASSVDFLGDSGANVLTF
>TRBJ1-1|.|.|TRBV30
TGTGCCTGGGGGGTCTCCACAAAAGCTTTCTTT
CAWGVSTKAFF
>TRBJ2-7|.|TRBD2|TRBV5-1
TGCGCCAGCAGCCCACCCCCGGGACTAGACTACGAGCAGTACTTC
CASSPPPGLDYEQYF
>TRBJ2-3|.|.|TRBV10-3
TGTGCCATCAGTGATTATACTAGGGAAACAGATACGCAGTATTTT
CAISDYTRETDTQYF
>TRBJ2-2|few|.|TRBV7-2
TGTGCCAGCAGCTTACCCTCCCGGGTTAAGGTCACCGGGGAGCTGTTTTTT
CASSLPSRVKVTGELFF
>TRBJ1-5|few|.|TRBV19
TGTGCCAGTAGTATAGATTCTCTCAGGAGCAATCAGCCCCAGCATTTT
CASSIDSLRSNQPQHF
>TRBJ1-2|.|.|TRBV7-2
TGTGCCAGCAGCTCCGTCGGATGGGGCTACACCTTC
CASSSVGWGYTF
>TRBJ1-4|few|.|TRBV30
TGTGCCTGGAGTTTGGGACTCCATGAAAAACTGTTTTTT
CAWSLGLHEKLFF
>TRBJ2-6|.|.|TRBV9
TGTGCCAGCACCATTGACCTGGGGGCCAACGTCCTGACTTTC
CASTIDLGANVLTF
>TRBJ1-1|.|.|TRBV9
TGTGCCAGCAGCGTAGCGCAGAACACTGAAGCTTTCTTT
CASSVAQNTEAFF
>TRBJ2-1|.|TRBD1|TRBV2
TGTGCCAGCAGCTCTGGACAGGGGCCGTGGGAGCAGTTCTTC
CASSSGQGPWEQFF
>TRBJ1-6|few|.|TRBV7-6
TGTGCCAGCAGCCCACCCGGGAGGGGAGGGATCAATTCACCCCTCCACTTT
CASSPPGRGGINSPLHF
>TRBJ1-5|.|TRBD1|TRBV30
TGTGCCTTCAAAGACAGGGCTGTATATCAGCCCCAGCATTTT
CAFKDRAVYQPQHF
>TRBJ2-3|few|.|TRBV7-9
TGTGCCAGCAGCCCCGCGGTTTTTGCAGATACGCAGTATTTT
CASSPAVFADTQYF
>TRBJ2-2|few|.|TRBV2
TGTGCCAGCAAGACAGGATCGAACACCGGGGAGCTGTTTTTT
CASKTGSNTGELFF
>TRBJ2-1|few|.|TRBV6-4
TGTGCCAGCAGTGACCTTTACAATGAGCAGTTCTTC
CASSDLYNEQFF
>TRBJ2-7|.|TRBD1|TRBV4-1
TGCGCCAGCAGCCAGGAAAAGCCAGGGGGCAGATACGAGCAGTACTTC
CASSQEKPGGRYEQYF
>TRBJ2-3|few|TRBD2|TRBV5-1
TGCGCCAGCAGCTTGGCGGAGCGGGGGAGGATAGATACGCAGTATTTT
CASSLAERGRIDTQYF